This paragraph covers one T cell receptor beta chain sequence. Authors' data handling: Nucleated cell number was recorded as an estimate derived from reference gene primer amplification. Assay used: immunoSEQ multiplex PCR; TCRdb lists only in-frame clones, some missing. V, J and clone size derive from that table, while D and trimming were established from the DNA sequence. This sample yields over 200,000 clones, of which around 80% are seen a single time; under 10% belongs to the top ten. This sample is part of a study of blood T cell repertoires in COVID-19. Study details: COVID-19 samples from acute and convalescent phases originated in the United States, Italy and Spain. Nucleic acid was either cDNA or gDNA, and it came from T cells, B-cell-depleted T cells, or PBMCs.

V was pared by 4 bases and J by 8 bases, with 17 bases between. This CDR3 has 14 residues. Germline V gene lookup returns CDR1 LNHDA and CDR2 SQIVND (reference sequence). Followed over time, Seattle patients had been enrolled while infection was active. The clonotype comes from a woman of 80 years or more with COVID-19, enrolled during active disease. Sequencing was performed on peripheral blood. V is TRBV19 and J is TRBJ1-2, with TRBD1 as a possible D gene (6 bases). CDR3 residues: CASSTRQAVRGYTF. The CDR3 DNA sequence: TGTGCCAGTAGTACTCGACAGGCCGTACGAGGCTACACCTTC.